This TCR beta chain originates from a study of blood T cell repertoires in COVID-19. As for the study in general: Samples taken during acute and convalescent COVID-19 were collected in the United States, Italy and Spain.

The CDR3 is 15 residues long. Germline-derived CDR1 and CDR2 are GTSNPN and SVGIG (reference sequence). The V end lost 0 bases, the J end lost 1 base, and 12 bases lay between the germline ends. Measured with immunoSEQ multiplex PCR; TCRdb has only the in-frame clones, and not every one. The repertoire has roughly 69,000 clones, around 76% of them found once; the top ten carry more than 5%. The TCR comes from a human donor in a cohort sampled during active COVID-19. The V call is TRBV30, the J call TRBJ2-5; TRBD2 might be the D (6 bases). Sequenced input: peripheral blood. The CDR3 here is CAWSVPTSPQETQYF. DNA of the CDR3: TGTGCCTGGAGTGTTCCGACTAGTCCCCAAGAGACCCAGTACTTC.